The 22 T cell receptor beta chains given below trace back to one sample, sequenced in a study of a mutant IDH1 vaccine in newly diagnosed glioma. The repertoire was sequenced with immunoSEQ multiplex PCR; TCRdb's copy has only in-frame clones and lacks some. Among approximately 45,000 clones listed, 85% to 95% were seen once. Their antigens are not known. Time point indicated: week 35, safety follow-up. It was 300 ug of mutant IDH1 20-mer peptide that made up each vaccine dose, given with topical imiquimod. The sample consisted of PBMCs, taken from a glioma patient whose treatment included an IDH1 peptide vaccine. These TCRs come from a middle-aged man with glioma.

V and J are TRBV5-1 and TRBJ2-5; 10 bases fit TRBD2. Germline V gives CDR1 SGHRS, CDR2 YFSETQ. The CDR3 has 17 amino acids. V was clipped by 0 bases and J by 1 base; unmatched bases: 6. The CDR3 nucleotides are TGCGCCAGCAGCTTGGGGGTAGCGGGGGGTTTCCAAGAGACCCAGTACTTC. As protein: CASSLGVAGGFQETQYF. Using reference TRBV5-1 and TRBJ2-5 for the parts outside the CDR3, the full variable domain is KAGVTQTPRYLIKTRGQQVTLSCSPISGHRSVSWYQQTPGQGLQFLFEYFSETQRNKGNFPGRFSGRQFSNSRSEMNVSTLELGDSALYLCASSLGVAGGFQETQYFGPGTRLLVL.

This chain uses TRBV27 with TRBJ1-2; possibly TRBD1 for D (5 bases). The CDR3 extends over 15 amino acids. Germline V gives CDR1 MNHEY, CDR2 SMNVEV (reference sequence). V was shortened by 3 bases and J by 6 bases, with 17 bases between the two germline ends. The DNA of the CDR3 is TGTGCCAGCAGTTTCTCCACAGACAGACGGGATGGCTACACCTTC. It translates to CASSFSTDRRDGYTF.

The chain employs TRBV6-1 and TRBJ1-5; D might be TRBD1 (6 bases). Germline V gene sequence: CDR1 MNHNS, CDR2 SASEGT. The CDR3 is made up of 16 amino acids. Trimming took 2 bases from V and 2 from J, leaving 13 bases between them. CDR3: CASSEPGGSGNQPQHF. The CDR3 coding sequence is TGTGCCAGCAGTGAACCTGGGGGCAGCGGCAATCAGCCCCAGCATTTT.

The rearrangement uses TRBV6-6 and TRBJ2-3; D is unclear. The CDR3 extends over 13 amino acids. The germline V and J ends were trimmed by 1 base and 0 bases, with 2 bases remaining between them. Per germline, CDR1 MNHNY and CDR2 SVGAGI (reference sequence). The CDR3 coding sequence is TGTGCCAGCAGTTACTTAAGCACAGATACGCAGTATTTT. It specifies CASSYLSTDTQYF.

The chain recombines TRBV4-1 with TRBJ2-2; 10 nucleotides align to TRBD2. The CDR3 is made up of 16 amino acids. The trim removed 0 bases at V and 4 bases at J, leaving 2 bases unmatched. Germline V gene sequence: CDR1 MGHRA, CDR2 YSYEKL. CDR3 bases: TGCGCCAGCAGCCAAGAAAGCGGGAGGGTCACCGGGGAGCTGTTTTTT. Its translation is CASSQESGRVTGELFF.

The chain joins TRBV27 to TRBJ2-2, with D maybe TRBD1 (5 bases). V shed 6 bases and J shed 1 base, with 6 bases lying between them. Germline lookup yields CDR1 MNHEY and CDR2 SMNVEV (reference sequence). The CDR3 has 13 residues. As DNA, the CDR3 is TGTGCCAGCAGAAGGGGGAACACCGGGGAGCTGTTTTTT. Translation gives CASRRGNTGELFF.

This chain joins TRBV18 and TRBJ1-2; D gene unclear. Germline V gene data show CDR1 as KGHSH and CDR2 as LQKENI. This CDR3 is built from 12 residues. Trimming left V 1 base short and J 8 bases short, with 8 bases between. In DNA form, the CDR3 reads TGTGCCAGCTCACCACAGGGTCGGGGCTACACCTTC. It translates to CASSPQGRGYTF.

This rearrangement joins TRBV27 to TRBJ2-5; D possibly uses TRBD1 or TRBD2 (5 bases each). There are 15 residues in the CDR3. Germline assignment: CDR1 MNHEY and CDR2 SMNVEV (reference sequence). Trimming removed 3 bases at V and 4 bases at J, with 15 bases between. CDR3 in amino acids: CASSLGPGAGETQYF. CDR3 nucleotide sequence: TGTGCCAGCAGTTTGGGGCCCGGGGCGGGAGAGACCCAGTACTTC.

The chain combines TRBV5-1 with TRBJ1-1; 9 positions agree with TRBD1. The CDR3 runs to 16 residues. J lost 6 bases, V lost 5 bases, and 14 bases had no gene match. Looked up from germline, CDR1 is SGHRS and CDR2 is YFSETQ. This CDR3 reads CASSKGTGTGWAEAFF. The CDR3 DNA sequence: TGCGCCAGCAGTAAAGGAACCGGGACAGGGTGGGCTGAAGCTTTCTTT.

The genes are TRBV11-2 and TRBJ1-1; a weak D match, TRBD1 (5 bases). The V end was cut by 7 bases, the J end by 0 bases, with 12 bases between. This CDR3 has 14 amino acids. Germline V CDR1 and CDR2: SGHAT, FQNNGV. CDR3: CASTLGRLNTEAFF. The CDR3 DNA reads TGTGCCAGCACCCTGGGACGGCTGAACACTGAAGCTTTCTTT.

J is TRBJ2-7 and V is TRBV7-6; 9 bases are a match to TRBD1. The germline V gene has CDR1 SGHVS and CDR2 FNYEAQ. The CDR3 loop spans 15 amino acids. The V segment lost 5 bases and the J segment 4 bases; nucleotides outside the gene matches: 9. The CDR3 coding sequence is TGTGCCAGCAGCAAAACGGGACAGGGAAATTACGAGCAGTACTTC. Its protein product is CASSKTGQGNYEQYF.

The chain carries TRBV7-2 and TRBJ2-7; D might be TRBD2 (6 bases). The germline V and J ends were trimmed by 0 bases and 0 bases, with 9 bases remaining between them. The CDR3 sequence is 15 residues long. Germline V gene lookup returns CDR1 SGHTA and CDR2 FQGNSA. The CDR3 bases are TGTGCCAGCAGCTTAGCGATCGGGGGCTCCTACGAGCAGTACTTC. This translates into CASSLAIGGSYEQYF.

This clone showed up just once. The V and J genes are TRBV7-9 and TRBJ2-1; D is undetermined. Trimming removed 3 bases at V and 5 bases at J, with 5 bases between. In germline, CDR1 is SEHNR, CDR2 FQNEAQ (reference sequence). The CDR3 has 12 amino acids. For the CDR3, the DNA is TGTGCCAGCAGCTTCGGTAACAATGAGCAGTTCTTC. Translation: CASSFGNNEQFF.

The genes are TRBV4-2 and TRBJ1-5; the D is unclear. This CDR3 spans 15 amino acids. Per germline, CDR1 LGHNA and CDR2 YNFKEQ. The germline V and J ends were trimmed by 0 bases and 2 bases, with 8 bases remaining between them. As DNA, the CDR3 is TGTGCCAGCAGCCAAGATGGCCAAGGCAATCAGCCCCAGCATTTT. Protein sequence: CASSQDGQGNQPQHF.

The gene calls are TRBV10-3 and TRBJ2-7, with D possibly TRBD1 on 5 matching bases. Trimming shortened V by 4 bases and J by 2 bases, and 15 bases separated the two germline ends. CDR1 is ENHRY, CDR2 SYGVKD, per germline. The CDR3 is made up of 15 amino acids. This CDR3 reads CAISGSGRAAYEQYF. The CDR3 coding sequence is TGTGCCATCAGTGGCTCCGGCAGGGCCGCCTACGAGCAGTACTTC.

Regarding this clone: The identical CDR3 is also encoded by other nucleotide sequences in the sample. The rearrangement links TRBV6-1 to TRBJ1-1; D is undetermined. The CDR3 has 14 amino acids. The germline V gene encodes CDR1 MNHNS and CDR2 SASEGT. Between the trimmed V and J ends, which lost 2 bases and 4 bases, there was a span of 11 bases. The CDR3: CASSETRGSTEAFF. DNA of the CDR3: TGTGCCAGCAGTGAAACAAGAGGATCCACTGAAGCTTTCTTT.

This chain joins TRBV2 and TRBJ1-2; 10 bases agree with TRBD1. The germline V gene encodes CDR1 SNHLY and CDR2 FYNNEI. There are 18 residues in the CDR3. V dropped 5 bases and J dropped 4; count of bases not matched to a gene: 16. The CDR3 DNA reads TGTGCCAGCAGTCATGGGGGGGACAGGGGTTACCTAACCTATGGCTACACCTTC. Translated: CASSHGGDRGYLTYGYTF.

The chain carries TRBV7-9 and TRBJ2-7; the D is unclear. Between the trimmed V and J ends, which lost 7 bases and 7 bases, there was a span of 17 bases. Germline V gene sequence: CDR1 SEHNR, CDR2 FQNEAQ (reference sequence). This CDR3 is built from 13 residues. CDR3 loop: CASTTNPSGEQYF. CDR3 in DNA: TGTGCCAGCACCACCAACCCGTCCGGGGAGCAGTACTTC.

The CDR3 region is CASSVSAVVADTQYF. Written as DNA, the CDR3 is TGTGCCAGCAGCGTATCTGCGGTGGTAGCCGATACGCAGTATTTT. The chain uses TRBV9 and TRBJ2-3, with D uncertain. The CDR3 sequence is 15 residues long. Germline CDR1 is SGDLS and CDR2 is YYNGEE. Trimming shortened V by 1 base and J by 6 bases, and 15 bases separated the two germline ends.

The CDR3 nucleotides read TGTGCCACCAGCTCCTATGGGCAGGGGCCAAATGAGCAGTTCTTC. It translates to CATSSYGQGPNEQFF. This chain links TRBV15 with TRBJ2-1; D perhaps matches TRBD1 (6 bases). The V end lost 5 bases, the J end lost 7 bases, and 18 bases lay between the germline ends. The CDR3 extends over 15 amino acids. The germline gives CDR1 LNHNV, CDR2 YYDKDF (reference sequence).

The DNA of the CDR3 is TGTGCGGGGGGACGGTCATACGAGCAGTACTTC. Its translation: CAGGRSYEQYF. The rearrangement uses TRBV30 and TRBJ2-7; perhaps TRBD2 as D (6 bases). CDR1 is GTSNPN and CDR2 is SVGIG in the germline V gene (reference sequence). The CDR3 loop spans 11 amino acids.

The chain employs TRBV19 and TRBJ2-7, with D possibly TRBD2 on 6 matching bases. The germline gives CDR1 LNHDA, CDR2 SQIVND (reference sequence). The CDR3 is made up of 14 amino acids. Trimming removed 4 bases at V and 7 bases at J, with 17 bases between. Written as DNA, the CDR3 is TGTGCCAGTAGTAGGGACTTCGAACCAGGGGAGCAGTACTTC. This codes for CASSRDFEPGEQYF.